This T cell receptor beta chain was sequenced in a study of beta chain features in type 1 diabetes. Background on the study: Across the samples, approximately 110,000,000 sorted cells were examined in total. Findings and limits, study-wide: Sequencing from cDNA could over-represent high-TCR-expressing cells. A pattern of fewer insertions and more deletions at VDJ junctions was seen in type 1 diabetes patients.

This clone was seen a handful of times. What it recognizes is unknown. All of the isolated RNA was reverse transcribed, so expressed TCRB transcripts were sequenced. Produced via immunoSEQ multiplex PCR; TCRdb's table is partial and in-frame only. The repertoire holds over 150,000 clones, with roughly an eighth as singletons. Each of the CD4+ naive, central memory, regulatory and stem cell-like memory populations was sorted via CD45RO/CCR7/CD25/CD127/CD95/CD27. Germline V gene data show CDR1 as SGHNT and CDR2 as YENEEA. V was clipped by 4 bases and J by 8 bases; unmatched bases: 12. The CDR3 covers 16 residues.

The chain links TRBV11-3 to TRBJ2-1, with TRBD1 identical over 9 bases. The sequenced sample was central memory CD4+ T cells from blood. The TCR was taken from a woman aged 18-29 years in good health. The CDR3 nucleotides read TGTGCCAGCAGCTCCGGCCGGGACAGGGTTAGAGATGAGCAGTTCTTC. It yields the protein CASSSGRDRVRDEQFF.